Below, 14 T cell receptor beta chains from the same sample are listed, as sequenced in a study of CD8+ T cells in alopecia areata. In each case, RNA was isolated and then reverse transcribed into cDNA as the sequencing template. Sequencing used immunoSEQ multiplex PCR; TCRdb keeps in-frame clones, though not all of them. The sample holds about 200,000 clones, 35% to 40% seen once. The treatment denotes: oral pan-JAK inhibitor, 5-10 mg twice daily. Sequences were derived from CD4+ T cells sorted from blood, sampled at roughly week 30, from a patient treated with tofacitinib. All receptors come from a human donor with alopecia areata.

The table lists this clone with a few counts. The genes are TRBV14 and TRBJ2-2, with D possibly being TRBD1 or TRBD2 (5 bases each). The CDR3 contains 15 residues. Germline-derived CDR1 and CDR2 are SGHDN and FVKESK. The ends were cut back, 4 bases at V and 5 bases at J, with 14 bases in the middle. CDR3 amino acids: CASSREGIRTGELFF. CDR3 sequence (DNA): TGTGCCAGCAGCCGAGAGGGGATACGGACCGGGGAGCTGTTTTTT.

The chain employs TRBV15 and TRBJ1-1; possibly TRBD1 for D (5 bases). Trimming removed 2 bases from V and 1 base from J, with 14 bases in between. This CDR3 contains 16 residues. Germline lookup yields CDR1 LNHNV and CDR2 YYDKDF (reference sequence). The CDR3 nucleotides read TGTGCCACCAGCAGATCGAGGGACTTAAGGAACACTGAAGCTTTCTTT. Protein product: CATSRSRDLRNTEAFF.

V gene TRBV27 combines with J gene TRBJ2-7; perhaps TRBD1 as D (6 bases). CDR1 and CDR2 from the germline V gene are MNHEY and SMNVEV (reference sequence). Trimming took off 2 bases at V and 6 bases at J, with 14 bases between the two ends. The CDR3 is 14 residues long. The CDR3 bases are TGTGCCAGCAGTTTAGGGACACTTTATGGCGAGCAGTACTTC. This sequence encodes CASSLGTLYGEQYF.

The J gene is TRBJ1-5, the V gene TRBV13, with TRBD1 matching over 8 bases. Trimming removed 2 bases from V and 5 bases from J; junction bases left unmatched: 8. The CDR3 consists of 16 residues. Germline V gene data show CDR1 as PRHDT and CDR2 as FYEKMQ (reference sequence). Here the CDR3 DNA reads TGTGCCAGCAGCTTATCGGGCAGGGGGCGCGATCAGCCCCAGCATTTT. Its protein is CASSLSGRGRDQPQHF.

V usage is TRBV9 and J usage is TRBJ2-2; 9 bases are a match to TRBD1. V lost 3 bases to trimming and J lost 4 bases; unmatched junction nucleotides: 7. The CDR3 has 16 amino acids. Germline assignment: CDR1 SGDLS and CDR2 YYNGEE. CDR3 bases: TGTGCCAGCAGCGCCCCACAGGGGGCGCCCACCGGGGAGCTGTTTTTT. It is translated as CASSAPQGAPTGELFF.

J is TRBJ1-1 and V is TRBV7-9; no reliable D call. Looked up from germline, CDR1 is SEHNR and CDR2 is FQNEAQ (reference sequence). The germline V and J ends were trimmed by 2 bases and 4 bases, with 5 bases remaining between them. The CDR3 contains 12 residues. The CDR3 DNA sequence: TGTGCCAGCAGCTTAATAGCCACTGAAGCTTTCTTT. This gives the protein CASSLIATEAFF.

The genes are TRBV5-4 and TRBJ2-5, with 12 nucleotides matching TRBD2. There are 17 residues in the CDR3. CDR1 and CDR2 (germline): SGHNT, YYREEE (reference sequence). Losses at the gene ends were 4 bases for V and 3 bases for J; bases not matched to a gene: 10. The CDR3 region has the DNA TGTGCCAGCAGCCGGGGTTCCCTAGCGGGAGGGAAAGAGACCCAGTACTTC. Translation: CASSRGSLAGGKETQYF.

CDR3 residues: CASSKDSYSNQPQHF. In DNA, the CDR3 is TGTGCCAGCAGCAAGGACTCTTATAGCAATCAGCCCCAGCATTTT. The chain employs TRBV27 and TRBJ1-5; no clear D gene. The CDR3 is 15 amino acids. The germline V and J ends were trimmed by 6 bases and 0 bases, with 12 bases remaining between them. CDR1 and CDR2 from the germline V gene are MNHEY and SMNVEV (reference sequence).

V usage is TRBV9 and J usage is TRBJ2-1, with D unclear. Germline CDR1 reads SGDLS; CDR2 reads YYNGEE. The CDR3 covers 11 residues. Trimming removed 3 bases from V and 5 bases from J, with 3 bases in between. CDR3 bases: TGTGCCAGCAGCGGAAACAATGAGCAGTTCTTC. Amino acid sequence: CASSGNNEQFF.

The chain carries TRBV19 and TRBJ2-6; no firm D call. The CDR3 runs 13 residues. The germline V and J ends were trimmed by 5 bases and 2 bases, with 4 bases remaining between them. CDR1 LNHDA and CDR2 SQIVND come from the germline V gene (reference sequence). CDR3 sequence: CASSEAGANVLTF. In nucleotides, the CDR3 is TGTGCCAGTAGTGAGGCTGGGGCCAACGTCCTGACTTTC.

This clone occurred a few times. J is TRBJ1-2 and V is TRBV18; 10 nucleotides match TRBD1. CDR1 and CDR2 from the germline V gene are KGHSH and LQKENI. This CDR3 has 15 amino acids. With V trimmed by 4 bases and J by 3 bases, 5 bases remained unmatched. The CDR3 here is CASSRDRGIDYGYTF. CDR3 nucleotides: TGTGCCAGCTCACGGGACAGGGGCATCGACTATGGCTACACCTTC.

This clone was seen a handful of times. The V and J genes are TRBV7-3 and TRBJ2-2; 7 bases fit TRBD1. CDR1 is SGHTA and CDR2 is FQGTGA in the germline V gene. The CDR3 consists of 15 residues. The V and J ends lost 6 bases and 4 bases, in that order; junction bases with no gene match: 8. CDR3 DNA: TGTGCCAGCAGATCTGGGACAGTCGGCACCGGGGAGCTGTTTTTT. Protein product: CASRSGTVGTGELFF. Looking up the rest from reference TRBV7-3 and TRBJ2-2 gives the full variable domain: GAGVSQTPSNKVTEKGKYVELRCDPISGHTALYWYRQSLGQGPEFLIYFQGTGAADDSGLPNDRFFAVRPEGSVSTLKIQRTERGDSAVYLCASRSGTVGTGELFFGEGSRLTVL.

The gene calls are TRBV30 and TRBJ1-6, with D uncertain. Germline V lookup: CDR1 GTSNPN, CDR2 SVGIG (reference sequence). The CDR3 covers 13 residues. Trimming cost V 1 base and J 8 bases, with 9 bases left between them. This CDR3 is CAWSAGSDSPLHF. DNA of the CDR3: TGTGCCTGGAGTGCGGGGAGTGATTCACCCCTCCACTTT.

The chain recombines TRBV6-5 with TRBJ2-5, with 7 nucleotides matching TRBD1. Trimming removed 1 base from V and 2 bases from J; junction bases left unmatched: 1. Germline CDR1 and CDR2: MNHEY and SVGAGI. The CDR3 spans 14 residues. The CDR3 nucleotides are TGTGCCAGCAGTTACTGGGGACAGCAAGAGACCCAGTACTTC. It is translated as CASSYWGQQETQYF.